This T cell receptor (beta chain) derives from a study of beta chain features in type 1 diabetes. Regarding the study as a whole: Among patients with Type 1 diabetes, TCRB CDR3s were moderately but significantly shorter in every one of the four CD4+ subsets.

Expressed TCRB transcripts were sequenced because the isolated RNA had all been reverse transcribed beforehand. This table comes from immunoSEQ multiplex PCR, and its TCRdb copy is limited to in-frame clones, with some not included. The sample gives about 700,000 clones, over 10% of which show up once; roughly 0.022% is in the top ten. Of note for this clone: Its target is unknown. Relative to the germline gene, one junction end is altered; a read error may explain this.

This CDR3 has 14 residues. Germline V lookup: CDR1 ENHRY, CDR2 SYGVKD. Material for sequencing was naive CD4+ T cells from blood. V is TRBV10-3 and J is TRBJ1-2, with 11 nucleotides matching TRBD1. This TCR derives from a man between 18 and 35 years old with type 1 diabetes. The DNA of the CDR3 is TGTGCCAGCAGTCAAGGGACAGGGGGCTATGGCTACACCTTC. It codes for CASSQGTGGYGYTF.